The sequence of this T cell receptor (beta chain) was determined in a study of T cell repertoires in cytomegalovirus infection. Study in general: Well-studied HLA-B-restricted epitopes and recently identified HLA-C-restricted epitopes of CMV were both used in the study. Indications came from public TCR beta signatures; they pointed to CMV infection and to a matching HLA type. Study observations and caveats: Cumulated frequencies of public TCR beta families served to identify carriers of CMV plus the relevant HLA.

To note about this clonotype: Its antigen remains unidentified.

TCRdb fed the reads into MiXCR, producing one record per CDR3 protein. Of roughly 500,000 distinct CDR3 sequences listed, around 35% were seen once; the top ten hold under 20%. Germline V gene sequence: CDR1 SQVTM, CDR2 ANQGSEA. V lost 4 bases, J lost 0 bases, and 8 bases lay in between. The CDR3 totals 13 residues. This specimen consisted of cultured PBMCs, obtained from culture after CMV antigen stimulation. The chain carries TRBV29-1 and TRBJ2-3; D ambiguous. The clonotype comes from a human donor in good health (CMV status not recorded). Some clones in this sample may be carry-over from other donors' samples. The CDR3 reads CSVASPSTDTQYF. DNA for the CDR3: TGCAGCGTTGCCAGTCCTAGCACAGATACGCAGTATTTT.